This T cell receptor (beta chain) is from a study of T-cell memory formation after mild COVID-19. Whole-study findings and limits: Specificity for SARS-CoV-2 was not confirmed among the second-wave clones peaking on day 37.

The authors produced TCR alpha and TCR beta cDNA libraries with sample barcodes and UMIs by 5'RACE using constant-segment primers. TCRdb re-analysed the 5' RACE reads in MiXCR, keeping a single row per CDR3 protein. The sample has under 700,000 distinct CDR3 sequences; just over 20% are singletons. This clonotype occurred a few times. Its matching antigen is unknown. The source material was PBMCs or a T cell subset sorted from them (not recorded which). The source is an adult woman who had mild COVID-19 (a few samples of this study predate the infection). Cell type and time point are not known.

CDR3 residues: CAWSGIVGWDEQFF. CDR3 in DNA: TGTGCCTGGAGTGGAATAGTGGGATGGGATGAGCAGTTCTTC. The chain has TRBV30 and TRBJ2-1, with unresolved D. Trimming took off 1 base at V and 8 bases at J, with 15 bases between the two ends. The CDR3 totals 14 residues. Germline CDR1 is GTSNPN and CDR2 is SVGIG (reference sequence). The full variable domain, its missing parts supplied by reference TRBV30 and TRBJ2-1, is SQTIHQWPATLVQPVGSPLSLECTVEGTSNPNLYWYRQAAGRGLQLLFYSVGIGQISSEVPQNLSASRPQDRQFILSSKKLLLSDSGFYLCAWSGIVGWDEQFFGPGTRLTVL.